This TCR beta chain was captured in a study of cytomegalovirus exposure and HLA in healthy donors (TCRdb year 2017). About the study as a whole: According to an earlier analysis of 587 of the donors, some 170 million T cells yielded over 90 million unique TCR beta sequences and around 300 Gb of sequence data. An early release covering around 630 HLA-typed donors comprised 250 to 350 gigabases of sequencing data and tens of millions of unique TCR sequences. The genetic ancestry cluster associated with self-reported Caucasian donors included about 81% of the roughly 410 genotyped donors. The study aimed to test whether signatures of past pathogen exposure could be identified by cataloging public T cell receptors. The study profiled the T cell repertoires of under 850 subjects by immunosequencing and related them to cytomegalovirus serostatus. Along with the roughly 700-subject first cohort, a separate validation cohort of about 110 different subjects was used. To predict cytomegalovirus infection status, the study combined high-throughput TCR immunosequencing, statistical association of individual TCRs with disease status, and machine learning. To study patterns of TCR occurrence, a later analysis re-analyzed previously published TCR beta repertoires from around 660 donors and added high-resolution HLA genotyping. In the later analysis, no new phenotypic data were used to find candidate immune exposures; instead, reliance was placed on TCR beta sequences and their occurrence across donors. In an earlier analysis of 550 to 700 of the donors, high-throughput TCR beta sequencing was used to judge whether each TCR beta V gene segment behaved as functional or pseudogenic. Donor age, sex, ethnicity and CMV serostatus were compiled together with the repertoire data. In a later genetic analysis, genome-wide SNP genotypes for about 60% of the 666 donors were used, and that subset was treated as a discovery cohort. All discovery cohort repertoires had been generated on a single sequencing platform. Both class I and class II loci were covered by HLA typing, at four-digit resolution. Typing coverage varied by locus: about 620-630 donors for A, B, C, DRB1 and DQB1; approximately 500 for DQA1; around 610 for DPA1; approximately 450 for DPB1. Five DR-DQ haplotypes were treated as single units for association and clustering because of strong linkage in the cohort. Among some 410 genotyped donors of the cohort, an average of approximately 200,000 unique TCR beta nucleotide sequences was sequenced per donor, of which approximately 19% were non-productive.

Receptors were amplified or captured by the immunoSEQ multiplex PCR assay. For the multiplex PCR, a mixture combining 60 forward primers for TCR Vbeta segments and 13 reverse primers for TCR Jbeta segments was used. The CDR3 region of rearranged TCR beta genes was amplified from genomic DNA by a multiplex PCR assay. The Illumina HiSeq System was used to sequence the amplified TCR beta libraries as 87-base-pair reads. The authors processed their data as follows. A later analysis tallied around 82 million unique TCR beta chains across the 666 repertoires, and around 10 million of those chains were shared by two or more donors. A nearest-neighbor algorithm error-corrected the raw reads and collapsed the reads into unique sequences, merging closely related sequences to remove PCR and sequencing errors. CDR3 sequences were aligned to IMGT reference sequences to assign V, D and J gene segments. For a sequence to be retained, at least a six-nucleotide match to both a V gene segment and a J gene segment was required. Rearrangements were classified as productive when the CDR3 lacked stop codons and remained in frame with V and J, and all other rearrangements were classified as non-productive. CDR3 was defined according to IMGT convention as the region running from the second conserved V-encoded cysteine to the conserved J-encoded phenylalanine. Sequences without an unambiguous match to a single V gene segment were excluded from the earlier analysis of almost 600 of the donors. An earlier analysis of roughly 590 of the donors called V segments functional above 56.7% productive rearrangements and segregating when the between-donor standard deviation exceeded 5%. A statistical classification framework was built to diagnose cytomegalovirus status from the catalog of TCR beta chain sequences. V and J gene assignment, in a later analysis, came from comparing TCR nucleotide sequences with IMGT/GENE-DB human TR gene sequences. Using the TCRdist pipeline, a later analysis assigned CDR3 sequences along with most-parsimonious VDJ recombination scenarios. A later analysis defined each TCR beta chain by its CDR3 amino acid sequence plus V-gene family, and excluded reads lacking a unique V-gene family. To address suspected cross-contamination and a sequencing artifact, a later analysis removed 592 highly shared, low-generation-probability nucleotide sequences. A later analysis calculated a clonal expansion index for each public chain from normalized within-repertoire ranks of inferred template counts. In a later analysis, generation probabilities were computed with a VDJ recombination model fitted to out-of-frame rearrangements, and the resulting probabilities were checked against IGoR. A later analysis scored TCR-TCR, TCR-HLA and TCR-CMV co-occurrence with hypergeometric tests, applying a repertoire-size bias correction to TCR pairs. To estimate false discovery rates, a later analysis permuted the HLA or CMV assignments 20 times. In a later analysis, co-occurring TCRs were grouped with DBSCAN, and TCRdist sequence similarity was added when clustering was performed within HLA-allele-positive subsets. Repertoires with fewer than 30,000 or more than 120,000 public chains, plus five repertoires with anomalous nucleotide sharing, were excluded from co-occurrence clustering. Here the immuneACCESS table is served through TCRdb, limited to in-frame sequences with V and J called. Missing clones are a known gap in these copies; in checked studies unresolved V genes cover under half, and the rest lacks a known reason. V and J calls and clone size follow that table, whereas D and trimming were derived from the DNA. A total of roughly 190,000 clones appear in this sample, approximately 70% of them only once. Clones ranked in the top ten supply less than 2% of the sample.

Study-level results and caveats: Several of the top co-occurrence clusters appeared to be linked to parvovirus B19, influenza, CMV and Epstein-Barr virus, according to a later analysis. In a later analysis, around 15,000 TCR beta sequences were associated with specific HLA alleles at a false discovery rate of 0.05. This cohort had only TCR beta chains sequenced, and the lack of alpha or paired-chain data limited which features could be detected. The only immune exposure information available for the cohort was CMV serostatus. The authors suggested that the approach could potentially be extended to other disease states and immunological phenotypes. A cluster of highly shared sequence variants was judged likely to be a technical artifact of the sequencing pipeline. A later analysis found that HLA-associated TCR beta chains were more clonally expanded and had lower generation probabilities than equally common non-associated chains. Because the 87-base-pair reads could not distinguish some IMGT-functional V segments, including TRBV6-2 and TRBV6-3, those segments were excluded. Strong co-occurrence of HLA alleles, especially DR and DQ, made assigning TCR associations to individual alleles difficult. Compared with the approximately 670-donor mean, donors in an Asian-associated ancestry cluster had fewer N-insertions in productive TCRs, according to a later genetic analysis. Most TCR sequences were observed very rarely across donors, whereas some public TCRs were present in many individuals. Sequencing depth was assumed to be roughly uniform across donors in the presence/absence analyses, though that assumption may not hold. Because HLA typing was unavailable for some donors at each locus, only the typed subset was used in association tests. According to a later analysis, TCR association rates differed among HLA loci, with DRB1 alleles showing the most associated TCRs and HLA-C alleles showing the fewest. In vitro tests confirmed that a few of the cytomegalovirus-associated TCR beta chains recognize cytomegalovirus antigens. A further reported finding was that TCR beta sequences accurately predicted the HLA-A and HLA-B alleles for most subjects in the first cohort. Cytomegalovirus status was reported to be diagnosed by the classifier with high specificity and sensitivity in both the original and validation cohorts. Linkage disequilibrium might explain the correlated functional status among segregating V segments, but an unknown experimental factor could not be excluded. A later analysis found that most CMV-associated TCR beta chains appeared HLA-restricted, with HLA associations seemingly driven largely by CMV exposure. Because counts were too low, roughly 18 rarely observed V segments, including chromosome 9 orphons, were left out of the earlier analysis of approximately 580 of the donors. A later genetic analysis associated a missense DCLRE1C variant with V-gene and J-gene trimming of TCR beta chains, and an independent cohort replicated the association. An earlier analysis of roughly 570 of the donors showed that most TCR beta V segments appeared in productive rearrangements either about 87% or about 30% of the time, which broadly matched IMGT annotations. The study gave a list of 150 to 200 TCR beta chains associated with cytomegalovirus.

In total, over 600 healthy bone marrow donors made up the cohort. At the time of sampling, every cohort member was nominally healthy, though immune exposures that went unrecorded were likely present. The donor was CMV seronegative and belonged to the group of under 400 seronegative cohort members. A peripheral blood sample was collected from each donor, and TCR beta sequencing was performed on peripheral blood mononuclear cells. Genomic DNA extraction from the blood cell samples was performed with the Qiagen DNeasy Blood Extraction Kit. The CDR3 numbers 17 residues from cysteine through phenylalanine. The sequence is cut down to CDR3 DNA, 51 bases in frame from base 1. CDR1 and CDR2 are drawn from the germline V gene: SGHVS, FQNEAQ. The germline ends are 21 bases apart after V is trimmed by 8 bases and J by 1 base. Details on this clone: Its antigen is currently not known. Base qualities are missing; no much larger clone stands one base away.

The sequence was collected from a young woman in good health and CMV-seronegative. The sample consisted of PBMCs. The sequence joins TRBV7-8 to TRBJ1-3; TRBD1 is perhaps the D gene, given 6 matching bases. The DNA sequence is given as TGTGCCAGCCACTACGGTCCGTTAGGGGGTTCTGGAAACACCATATATTTT. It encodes CASHYGPLGGSGNTIYF.